This entry lists 16 T cell receptor beta chains sequenced from one sample in a study of tumor and adjacent non-tumor tissue in lung cancer. RNA was extracted from bulk tissue without any cell sorting. TCRbeta libraries were built with three rounds of nested PCR, modified from ARM-PCR. In TCRdb, the multiplex PCR reads were re-called with MiXCR into one record per CDR3 protein. The sample holds around 99,000 distinct CDR3 sequences, roughly 80% seen once. Sequenced input: lung tumor tissue. The source of these receptors is a woman aged 55-75 years with non-small cell lung cancer.

Worth noting for this clonotype: One end of the junction fails to match germline, which may point to a read error. V and J are TRBV5-1 and TRBJ2-7; D call uncertain. This CDR3 is 16 amino acids long. Germline assignment: CDR1 SGHRS and CDR2 YFSETQ. The CDR3 sequence is CTSSLAEVVGNNEQYF. CDR3 in DNA: TGCACCAGCAGCTTGGCCGAGGTCGTAGGGAACAACGAGCAGTACTTC.

This clonotype appeared a single time. The CDR3 ends on some other residue instead of the conserved phenylalanine or tryptophan, so this is likely a read error. V usage is TRBV20-1 and J usage is TRBJ2-7, with D possibly TRBD1 on 6 matching bases. CDR1 is DFQATT, CDR2 SNEGSKA, per germline (reference sequence). The CDR3 length is 14 residues. V was shortened by 5 bases and J by 2 bases, with 16 bases between the two germline ends. The CDR3 sequence is CSALDSPITYEQYI. CDR3 DNA: TGCAGTGCTTTGGACAGCCCGATAACCTACGAGCAGTACATC.

On this clonotype: One junction end does not reproduce the germline sequence, and a read error may be involved. This chain connects TRBV11-2 to TRBJ2-2, with D maybe TRBD2 (5 bases). Germline V gene sequence: CDR1 SGHAT, CDR2 FQNNGV. CDR3 length: 15 amino acids. CDR3 loop: CASSLEWRNTVELFF. The CDR3 region has the DNA TGTGCTAGCAGCTTAGAGTGGAGGAACACCGTGGAGCTGTTTTTT.

This clonotype showed up many times. The J gene is TRBJ1-1, the V gene TRBV20-1, with D hard to call. Germline V lookup: CDR1 DFQATT, CDR2 SNEGSKA (reference sequence). The CDR3 is made up of 13 amino acids. V lost 0 bases to trimming and J lost 2 bases, with 7 bases between them. As DNA, the CDR3 is TGCAGTGCTAGAGAGACGGGAAACACTGAAGCTTTCTTT. It specifies CSARETGNTEAFF.

This clonotype was seen at least ten times. The genes are TRBV20-1 and TRBJ1-2; D is undetermined. The germline CDR1 and CDR2 sequences are DFQATT and SNEGSKA (reference sequence). Trimming left V 3 bases short and J 4 bases short, with 12 bases between. The CDR3 loop spans 13 amino acids. CDR3 residues: CSASKGYFYGYTF. The CDR3 DNA reads TGCAGTGCTAGTAAGGGTTACTTCTATGGCTACACCTTC.

Turning to this clonotype: One junction end does not reproduce the germline sequence, and a read error may be involved. The chain couples TRBV20-1 to TRBJ2-3, with TRBD1 matching 7 bases. The CDR3 loop spans 13 amino acids. The germline gives CDR1 DFQATT, CDR2 SNEGSKA (reference sequence). The CDR3 loop is CSTNGQAGDTQYF. In DNA form, the CDR3 reads TGCAGTACTAATGGACAGGCAGGGGATACGCAATATTTT.

About this clonotype: A junction end diverges from the germline sequence, so it may reflect a read error. The genes are TRBV12-3 or TRBV12-4 and TRBJ1-1, with 7 bases aligning to TRBD1. The CDR3 length is 14 residues. Written as DNA, the CDR3 is TGTACCAGCATCAACAGGGGAATAAACACTGAAACTTTCTTT. Translation: CTSINRGINTETFF.

J is TRBJ1-1 and V is TRBV28, with unresolved D. The CDR3 contains 12 residues. Trimming took 7 bases from V and 1 from J, leaving 7 bases between them. Germline CDR1 is MDHEN and CDR2 is SYDVKM. This CDR3 reads CASTSSNTEAFF. The DNA of the CDR3 is TGTGCCAGCACCTCGTCGAACACTGAAGCTTTCTTT.

Worth noting for this clonotype: An end of the junction does not agree with germline; a read error may underlie this. The CDR3 bases are TGTGCCAGCAATTCTCCCCCTACGCAGTATTTC. Translating it yields CASNSPPTQYF. The rearrangement joins TRBV11-2 to TRBJ2-3; D gene unclear. This CDR3 has 11 amino acids. Germline V gives CDR1 SGHAT, CDR2 FQNNGV.

The chain uses TRBV29-1 and TRBJ2-7; D might be TRBD1 (5 bases). The V gene's germline CDR1 is SQVTM and CDR2 ANQGSEA. V was trimmed by 3 bases and J by 3 bases, leaving 18 bases between them. The CDR3 runs to 15 residues. The CDR3: CSVDLRHGAYYEQYF. For the CDR3, the DNA is TGCAGCGTTGATCTCCGACATGGGGCTTACTACGAGCAGTACTTC.

Of note for this clonotype: A read error may produce the germline difference seen at one junction end. The chain uses TRBV11-2 and TRBJ1-5, with a weak D call TRBD1 (5 bases). CDR3 length: 14 residues. Germline V CDR1 and CDR2: SGHAT, FQNNGV. The CDR3 bases are TGTGCCAGCAGCAGGACAAGGAGCGATCAGCTCCAGCATTTT. Protein: CASSRTRSDQLQHF.

In this sample, this clonotype turned up many times. The chain employs TRBV6-2 or TRBV6-3 and TRBJ1-1; 8 nucleotides match TRBD1. The germline V gene encodes CDR1 MNHEY and CDR2 SVGEGT. CDR3 length equals 13 residues. V dropped 4 bases and J dropped 7; count of bases not matched to a gene: 5. Here the CDR3 DNA reads TGTGCCAGCAGTTGGACAGGGATAGGTGAAGCTTTCTTT. This gives the protein CASSWTGIGEAFF.

This clonotype was counted ten times or more. This chain connects TRBV7-6 to TRBJ1-4, with TRBD1 matching 11 bases. Germline-derived CDR1 and CDR2 are SGHVS and FNYEAQ. CDR3 length: 16 amino acids. J gave up 12 bases and V 0 bases, and 9 bases lay outside the gene matches. CDR3 nucleotides: TGTGCCAGCAGCTTAGCCGGACAGGGGGCGCAAGAAGAACTGTTTTTT. This sequence encodes CASSLAGQGAQEELFF.

This clonotype occurred once. The DNA for the CDR3 is TGTGCTAGTGGTTTGGTACCTGAGACTAGGTACAATGAGCAGTTCTTC. Translating it yields CASGLVPETRYNEQFF. The chain uses TRBV12-5 and TRBJ2-1, with a possible D match to TRBD2 (6 bases). V was trimmed by 0 bases and J by 4 bases, leaving 13 bases between them. CDR3 length equals 16 residues. Germline V lookup: CDR1 LGHNT, CDR2 FRNRAP.

Concerning this clonotype itself: At one of its ends the junction is not consistent with the germline gene, which may arise from a read error. This chain links TRBV5-1 with TRBJ1-1, with a weak D call TRBD1 (5 bases). There are 15 residues in the CDR3. CDR1 is SGHRS, CDR2 YFSETQ, per germline. Written as DNA, the CDR3 is TGTGCCAGCAGCTTTTCGGAGGGACGGAACATTGAAGCTTTCTTT. Amino acids: CASSFSEGRNIEAFF.

The chain employs TRBV28 and TRBJ2-3; TRBD2 aligns across 10 bases. CDR1 is MDHEN, CDR2 SYDVKM, per germline. V trimming: 6 bases; J trimming: 12 bases; junction bases outside the gene matches: 9. This CDR3 spans 13 amino acids. The CDR3 nucleotides are TGTGCCAGCAGCGCGGGACTAGCGCGGGGTCAGTATTTT. Translating it yields CASSAGLARGQYF.